Below, one T cell receptor beta chain is given with its context. This CDR3 spans 15 amino acids. V gave up 3 bases and J gave up 6 bases; unmatched junction bases: 7. CDR1 is LNHDA, CDR2 SQIVND, per germline (reference sequence). TCRdb's copy holds only in-frame clones and misses some; the assay was immunoSEQ multiplex PCR. The sample lists around 180,000 clones; 60% to 85% were seen once. This specimen belongs to a study of blood T cell repertoires in COVID-19. Study as a whole: T cells, B-cell-depleted T cells, or PBMCs supplied cDNA or gDNA.

The sequenced material came from peripheral blood. This sequence was found in a man aged 55-75 years with active or convalescent COVID-19. The chain couples TRBV19 to TRBJ2-7; 11 bases are a match to TRBD2. CDR3 loop: CASSIKTSGNAEQYF. CDR3 sequence (DNA): TGTGCCAGTAGTATTAAGACTAGCGGGAATGCCGAGCAGTACTTC.